This section outlines one T cell receptor beta chain sequence together with its context. Its antigen is not identified. Patients showing uncontrolled infection, other autoimmune disease, pregnancy or lactation were ineligible. It was around 10 ml of fresh peripheral blood that supplied the PBMCs. This sample stems from a study of T cells in Graves' hyperthyroidism and ophthalmopathy. Findings and caveats of the study: The model anticipated ophthalmopathy a median approximately 6.5 months pre-onset. Blood also carried most thyroid clonotypes expanded above 0.001.

Trimming removed 5 bases from V and 3 bases from J, with 11 bases in between. The CDR3 totals 14 residues. Germline CDR1 and CDR2: MNHNS and SASEGT. What was amplified from RNA transcripts were TCR beta CDR3 regions. The primer set for the first-round RT-PCR of the TCR CDR3 was HTBI. MiXCR, run by TCRdb on the multiplex PCR reads, gives a single entry per CDR3 protein. The sample records about 840,000 distinct CDR3 sequences, approximately 40% being singletons. The V and J genes are TRBV6-1 and TRBJ1-5; unclear D gene. The source of this sequence is a man aged 18-30 years with Graves' hyperthyroidism. Sequencing input: blood. CDR3 bases: TGTGCCAGCAGTTACGGGCTTCACAATCAGCCCCAGCATTTT. Translating gives CASSYGLHNQPQHF.